Sequencing of this TCR beta chain was carried out in a study of blood T cells in healthy people across ages. At the level of the study: Template switching caught about one barcoded beta molecule for each two T cells.

PCR was performed a second time for about 7 to 12 cycles using a sample-barcoded 5' primer and a J-beta primer mix. Each cDNA molecule received a tag from a template-switch adaptor that had 12 random nucleotides. TCRdb used MiXCR to reprocess the 5' RACE reads, holding one entry per CDR3 protein. The table has some 760,000 distinct CDR3 sequences, approximately 25% seen once. Whole-study results and caveats: Across samples, TCR beta diversity tracked strongly with naive T cell percentage.

The CDR3 length is 12 residues. Trimming cost V 5 bases and J 13 bases, with 17 bases left between them. Looked up from germline, CDR1 is SEHNR and CDR2 is FQNEAQ (reference sequence). This clonotype has only a few counts. Its antigen is undetermined. This same sample was also part of a study on T cells of mothers and their children. That investigation notes: Researchers found no T cell clones that were persistent and microchimeric.

The chain links TRBV7-9 to TRBJ1-2, with a weak D call TRBD1 (5 bases). Sequenced material: blood. The clonotype comes from a boy between 10 and 17 years old in good health. The CDR3 spells CASSPPTAAGTF. The CDR3 nucleotides read TGTGCCAGCAGCCCCCCGACAGCAGCGGGCACCTTC.